This entry features one TCR beta chain sequence. Its antigen is still unknown. At one boundary the junction diverges from the germline segment, which might be a read error. The data originate from a study of cytomegalovirus exposure and HLA in healthy donors. Findings and caveats of the study: Most TCR beta V segments were productive about 87% or about 30% of the time in an earlier analysis. One variant, a missense change in DCLRE1C, was linked in a later analysis to TCR beta V- and J-gene trimming. Later analysis showed most CMV-associated TCR beta chains appearing HLA-restricted. TCR beta chains numbering 164 were designated cytomegalovirus-associated.

PCR amplification relied on 60 Vbeta primers (plus 13 Jbeta primers). Sequenced by immunoSEQ multiplex PCR; TCRdb stores in-frame clones only, minus some. Of some 190,000 clones listed, approximately 80% were seen once; the top ten hold 1.5% to 2%. There are 13 residues in the CDR3. Germline V gives CDR1 ENHRY, CDR2 SYGVKD. Material: PBMCs. The clonotype comes from a man aged 18 to 29 in good health and CMV-seronegative. The chain recombines TRBV10-3 with TRBJ1-1, with TRBD1 identical over 12 bases. For the CDR3, the DNA is TGTGTCATCAGCGGGGACAGGGGGCGTTCGGCTTTCTTT. Translating it yields CVISGDRGRSAFF.